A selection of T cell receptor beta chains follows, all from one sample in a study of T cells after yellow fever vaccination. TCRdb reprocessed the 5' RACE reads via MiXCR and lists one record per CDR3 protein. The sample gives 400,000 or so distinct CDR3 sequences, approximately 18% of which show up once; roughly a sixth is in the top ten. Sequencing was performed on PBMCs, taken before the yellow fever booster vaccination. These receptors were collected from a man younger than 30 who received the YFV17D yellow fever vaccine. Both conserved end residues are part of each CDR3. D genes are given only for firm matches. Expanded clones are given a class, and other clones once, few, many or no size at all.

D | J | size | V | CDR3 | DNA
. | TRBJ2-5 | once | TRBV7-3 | CASSRGLLEETQYF | TGTGCCAGCAGCCGAGGTCTGTTAGAGGAGACCCAGTACTTC
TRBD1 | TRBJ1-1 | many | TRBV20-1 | CSAPGQGRSEAFF | TGCAGTGCTCCGGGACAGGGCAGATCTGAAGCTTTCTTT
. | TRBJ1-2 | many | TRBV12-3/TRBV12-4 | CASSSGIYGYTF | TGTGCCAGCAGTTCCGGGATCTATGGCTACACCTTC
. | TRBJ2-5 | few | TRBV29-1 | CSVEEVDQQETQYF | TGCAGCGTTGAAGAAGTAGACCAACAAGAGACCCAGTACTTC
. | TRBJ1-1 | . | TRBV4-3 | CASSQDLGRTEAFF | TGCGCCAGCAGCCAAGATCTGGGGCGCACTGAAGCTTTCTTT
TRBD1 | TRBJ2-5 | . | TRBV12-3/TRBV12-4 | CASSFGQGGKETQYF | TGTGCCAGCAGTTTTGGACAGGGGGGGAAAGAGACCCAGTACTTC
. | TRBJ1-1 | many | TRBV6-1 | CASSDGVGNTEAFF | TGTGCCAGCAGTGATGGCGTAGGGAACACTGAAGCTTTCTTT
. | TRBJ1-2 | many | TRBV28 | CASSLYGPGGYTF | TGTGCCAGCAGTTTGTACGGTCCTGGCGGCTACACCTTC
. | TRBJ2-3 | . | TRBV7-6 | CASCPGVSGDTQYF | TGTGCCAGCTGCCCGGGGGTTAGTGGGGATACGCAGTATTTT
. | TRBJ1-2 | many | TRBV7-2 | CASSLVTSSRRTGGGYTF | TGTGCCAGCAGCTTAGTTACTTCGTCGCGGCGAACCGGGGGGGGCTACACCTTC
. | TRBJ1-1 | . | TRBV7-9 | CASSPSGRNTEAFF | TGTGCCAGCAGCCCATCCGGGCGGAACACTGAAGCTTTCTTT
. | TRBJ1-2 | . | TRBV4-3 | CASSRGRGDGYTF | TGCGCCAGCAGCCGCGGACGGGGGGATGGCTACACCTTC
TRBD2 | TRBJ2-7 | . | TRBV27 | CASSLRRGGPYEQYF | TGTGCCAGCAGTTTAAGGCGGGGGGGCCCTTACGAGCAGTACTTC
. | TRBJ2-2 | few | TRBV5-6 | CASSFWGIYTGELFF | TGTGCCAGCAGCTTTTGGGGGATATACACCGGGGAGCTGTTTTTT
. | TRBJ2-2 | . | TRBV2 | CASSERGGTGELFF | TGTGCCAGCAGTGAAAGGGGAGGCACCGGGGAGCTGTTTTTT
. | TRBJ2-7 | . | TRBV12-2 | CASRMGTVHEQYF | TGTGCAAGTCGCATGGGGACAGTTCACGAGCAGTACTTC
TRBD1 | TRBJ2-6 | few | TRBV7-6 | CASSFGQGADSGANVLTF | TGTGCCAGCAGCTTTGGCCAGGGGGCTGACTCTGGGGCCAACGTCCTGACTTTC
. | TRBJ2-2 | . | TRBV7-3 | CASSSGRNTGELFF | TGTGCCAGCAGCTCAGGACGGAACACCGGGGAGCTGTTTTTT
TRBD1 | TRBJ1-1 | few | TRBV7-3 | CASRSGGGGENTEAFF | TGTGCCAGCAGATCAGGGGGCGGCGGTGAGAACACTGAAGCTTTCTTT
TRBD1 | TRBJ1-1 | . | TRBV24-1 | CATSESGTENTEAFF | TGTGCCACCAGTGAATCCGGGACAGAGAACACTGAAGCTTTCTTT
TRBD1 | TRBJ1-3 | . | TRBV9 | CASSVGTGTGNTIYF | TGTGCCAGCAGCGTAGGGACAGGGACTGGAAACACCATATATTTT
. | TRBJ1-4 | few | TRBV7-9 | CASSLAVARGEEKLFF | TGTGCCAGCAGCTTAGCCGTGGCTAGGGGCGAGGAAAAACTGTTTTTT
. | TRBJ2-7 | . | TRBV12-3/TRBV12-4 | CATTYQGEQYF | TGTGCCACCACTTACCAGGGTGAGCAGTACTTC
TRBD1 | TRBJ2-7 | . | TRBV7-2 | CASSSLGTGYEQYF | TGTGCCAGCAGCTCCCTTGGGACAGGGTACGAGCAGTACTTC
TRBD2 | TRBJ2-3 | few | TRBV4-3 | CASSRTSGGPSTDTQYF | TGCGCCAGCAGCCGTACTAGCGGGGGGCCTAGCACAGATACGCAGTATTTT
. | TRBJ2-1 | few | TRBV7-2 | CASSLRRGDNEQFF | TGTGCCAGCAGCTTAAGGAGGGGGGACAATGAGCAGTTCTTC
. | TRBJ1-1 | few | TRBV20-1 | CSARWVGWNTEAFF | TGCAGTGCTCGGTGGGTTGGGTGGAACACTGAAGCTTTCTTT
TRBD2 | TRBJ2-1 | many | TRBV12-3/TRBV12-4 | CASNIAGGHYNEQFF | TGTGCCAGCAACATAGCGGGGGGGCACTACAATGAGCAGTTCTTC
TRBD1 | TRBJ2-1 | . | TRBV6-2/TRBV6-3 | CASSYDQGDADEQFF | TGTGCCAGCAGTTACGATCAGGGGGACGCGGATGAGCAGTTCTTC
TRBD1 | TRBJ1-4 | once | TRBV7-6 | CASSSGRGRPNEKLFF | TGTGCCAGCAGCTCGGGCAGGGGGAGACCTAATGAAAAACTGTTTTTT
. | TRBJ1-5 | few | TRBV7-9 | CASSFGGYNQPQHF | TGTGCCAGCAGCTTTGGAGGCTACAATCAGCCCCAGCATTTT
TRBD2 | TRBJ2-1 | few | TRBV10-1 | CASSKGLAAGDEQFF | TGCGCCAGCTCCAAGGGGCTAGCGGCGGGGGATGAGCAGTTCTTC
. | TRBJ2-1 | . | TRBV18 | CASSPRESSNNEQFF | TGTGCCAGCTCACCAAGAGAATCTTCGAACAATGAGCAGTTCTTC
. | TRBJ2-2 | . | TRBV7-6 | CASSGLITGTGELFF | TGTGCCAGCAGCGGACTGATTACGGGCACCGGGGAGCTGTTTTTT
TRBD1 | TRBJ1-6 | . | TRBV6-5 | CASSDRVGSPLHF | TGTGCCAGCAGCGACAGGGTGGGTTCACCCCTCCACTTT
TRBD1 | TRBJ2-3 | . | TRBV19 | CASSQTKDRGLDTQYF | TGTGCCAGTAGCCAGACGAAGGACAGGGGGCTAGATACGCAGTATTTT
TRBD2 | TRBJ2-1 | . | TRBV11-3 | CASSLRAGGPEQFF | TGTGCCAGCAGCTTACGGGCGGGGGGGCCCGAGCAGTTCTTC
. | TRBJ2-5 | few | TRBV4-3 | CASSQEGTGETQYF | TGCGCCAGCAGCCAAGAGGGTACCGGGGAGACCCAGTACTTC
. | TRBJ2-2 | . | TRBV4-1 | CASSQATGRTGELFF | TGCGCCAGCAGCCAAGCGACAGGTCGGACCGGGGAGCTGTTTTTT
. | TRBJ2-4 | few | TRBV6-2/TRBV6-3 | CASSYDSGERIQYF | TGTGCCAGCAGTTACGATTCCGGTGAACGGATTCAGTACTTC
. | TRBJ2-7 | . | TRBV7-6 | CASSPGPFGEQYF | TGTGCCAGCAGCCCAGGCCCGTTCGGGGAGCAGTACTTC
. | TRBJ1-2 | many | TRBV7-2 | CASSRDTANYGYTF | TGTGCCAGCAGCCGGGACACTGCTAACTATGGCTACACCTTC
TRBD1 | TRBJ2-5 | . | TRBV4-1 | CASSQSGTGGGETQYF | TGCGCCAGCAGCCAAAGTGGGACAGGGGGAGGAGAGACCCAGTACTTC
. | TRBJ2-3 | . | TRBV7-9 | CASSLGGRPYTDTQYF | TGTGCCAGCAGCTTAGGGGGCAGGCCTTACACAGATACGCAGTATTTT
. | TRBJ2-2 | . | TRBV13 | CATNRGLTGELFF | TGTGCCACCAATCGGGGCCTCACCGGGGAGCTGTTTTTT
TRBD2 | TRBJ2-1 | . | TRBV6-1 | CASSGGTSGANEQFF | TGTGCCAGCAGTGGTGGGACTAGCGGGGCTAATGAGCAGTTCTTC
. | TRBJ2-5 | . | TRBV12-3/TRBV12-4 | CASCREETQYF | TGTGCCAGCTGCCGCGAAGAGACCCAGTACTTC
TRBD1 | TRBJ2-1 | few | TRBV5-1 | CASRTGTGVLRRLNEQFF | TGCGCCAGCAGGACCGGGACAGGGGTTCTCAGACGACTCAATGAGCAGTTCTTC
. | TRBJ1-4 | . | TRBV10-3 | CAIGAPEDEKLFF | TGTGCCATCGGTGCTCCCGAGGATGAAAAACTGTTTTTT